This T cell receptor beta chain was recorded in a study of Ad26.COV2.S vaccination and SARS-CoV-2 variants (dated by TCRdb to 2020 to 2022). About the study as a whole: Donors in the vaccine arm were drawn from COV1001, a multicentre, randomized, double-blind, placebo-controlled phase I-IIa trial testing Ad26.COV2.S in healthy adults. Sequencing of the TCRbeta repertoire served to evaluate the specificity and breadth of SARS-CoV-2-reactive T cell receptors following Ad26.COV2.S vaccination. Dosing of Ad26.COV2.S was intramuscular, at either 5x10^10 or 1x10^11 viral particles, delivered as one shot or as two shots spaced 56 days apart. The TCR-sequenced set comprised around 30 samples: around 20 Ad26.COV2.S vaccine recipients, 5 placebo recipients and 8 SARS-CoV-2 convalescent individuals. Blinding of investigators to trial group allocation was maintained during experiments and outcome assessment. Trial participants were randomized into five groups of five, in which low-dose or high-dose Ad26.COV2.S was given once or twice, or placebo was given on both occasions.

Per the publication, the treatment or condition label means: approximately 18 received Ad26.COV2.S at low or high dose, single or two shots; 5 received placebo; per-sample allocation not given. For vaccine and placebo recipients, the sequenced repertoires came from samples collected on day 63 after the first injection. Cohort 1b enrolled about two dozen adults aged 18-55 years at a single site in Boston, USA, between 29 July and 7 August 2020. Ad26.COV2.S was a replication-incompetent adenovirus type 26 vector expressing a prefusion-stabilized SARS-CoV-2 spike protein from the original Wuhan strain. The immunoSEQ Assay was the method used to sequence TCRbeta CDR3 regions. After extraction, genomic DNA underwent amplification by bias-controlled multiplex PCR, followed by high-throughput sequencing. The paper's processing steps were these. To quantify the absolute abundance of each unique TCRbeta CDR3 region, sequences were collapsed and filtered. T cell fraction was estimated by normalizing TCRbeta template counts to usable DNA, with usable DNA measured through amplification of reference genes found in all nucleated cells. Repertoire TCRs were annotated as SARS-CoV-2-specific when V gene, CDR3 amino acid sequence and J gene were exactly matched to a known reactive TCR set. The reference SARS-CoV-2 TCR set was obtained from MIRA and was filtered for enrichment in COVID-19-positive ImmuneCODE repertoires, whereby public or cross-reactive TCRs were removed. Using the MIRA antigens, annotated TCRs were further analysed by specific ORF or by position within an ORF. Breadth was defined as the number of annotated unique rearrangements divided by the total number of unique productive rearrangements, and depth was defined as the summed frequency of the annotated unique rearrangements. Two-sided Wilcoxon rank-sum tests were used to compare TCR breadth between groups. Entries here come from immuneACCESS through TCRdb and include only in-frame sequences with V and J called. Some clones fail to appear in such tables; in the studies checked, an unresolved V gene covers under half of the shortfall, and the cause of the remainder is unknown. D and trimming were read from the DNA, whereas the V and J calls and clone size are those reported in that table. Counted in this sample were approximately 360,000 clones; 83% of them appeared once. The top ten clones comprise 7.4% of the sample.

The study at large found these results: The study was not powered for comparison of responses between vaccine doses or regimens. Spike-specific TCR breadth was higher in Ad26.COV2.S recipients than in placebo recipients (P = 0.0014). It was noted by the authors that total T cell responses may have been underestimated by the TCR breadth and depth analyses. Substantial breadth of spike-specific CD8+ and CD4+ T cell responses was reported after vaccination. Comparable non-spike TCR breadth was observed between vaccine and placebo recipients, consistent with only spike being contained in the vaccine.

V loses 7 bases, J loses 9 bases, and the germline ends lie 16 bases apart. Via the germline V gene, CDR1 is MNHEY and CDR2 SVGAGI. The CDR3 measures 13 amino acids from cysteine to phenylalanine. Just the 39-base CDR3 DNA is kept, in frame starting at base 1. This clone was counted at least ten times. What antigen it recognizes has not been identified. No per-base quality is available; no much larger clone lies one base away. The sequence links TRBV6-5 to TRBJ1-5; a confident D gene designation cannot be given. This sample comprised peripheral blood, obtained in a trial of Ad26.COV2.S vaccine versus placebo. The sequence was obtained from a person between 18 and 59 years old who received the Ad26.COV2.S COVID-19 vaccine or a placebo. The base sequence is TGTGCCAGCAACCCCGACGGCGTCTCGCCCCAGCATTTT. Its translation reads: CASNPDGVSPQHF.